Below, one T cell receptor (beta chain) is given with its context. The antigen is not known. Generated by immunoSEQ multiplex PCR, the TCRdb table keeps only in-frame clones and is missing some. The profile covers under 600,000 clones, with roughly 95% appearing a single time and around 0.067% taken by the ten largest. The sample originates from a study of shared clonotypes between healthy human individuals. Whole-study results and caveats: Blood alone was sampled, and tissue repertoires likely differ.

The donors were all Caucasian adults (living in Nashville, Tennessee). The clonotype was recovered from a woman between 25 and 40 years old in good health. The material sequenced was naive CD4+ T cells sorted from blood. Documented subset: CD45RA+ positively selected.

For the CDR3, the DNA is TGTGCCACCAATCCTGCAGGGCTCGAGCAGTACTTC. It specifies CATNPAGLEQYF. V gene TRBV19 combines with J gene TRBJ2-7; D may be TRBD1 (5 bases). Germline assignment: CDR1 LNHDA and CDR2 SQIVND (reference sequence). V lost 10 bases and J lost 6, with 16 bases in between. CDR3 length: 12 residues.